These 16 T cell receptor beta chains share one sample of origin, sequenced in a study of cytomegalovirus exposure and HLA in healthy donors. PCR employed 60 Vbeta and 13 Jbeta primers. Sequencing was performed with immunoSEQ multiplex PCR; in TCRdb, only in-frame clones are kept and a portion is missing. The sample holds 170,000 or so clones; roughly 87% are singletons and the top ten take approximately 0.51%. Sequencing was performed on PBMCs. These receptors were collected from a woman aged 45-60 years in good health and CMV-seronegative.

The chain joins TRBV19 to TRBJ1-5; D gene unclear. V was clipped by 7 bases and J by 2 bases, with 12 bases between them. Germline V gene sequence: CDR1 LNHDA, CDR2 SQIVND (reference sequence). The CDR3 is made up of 14 amino acids. CDR3 residues: CASKYAARNQPQHF. CDR3 bases: TGTGCCAGTAAATACGCCGCGCGCAATCAGCCCCAGCATTTT.

The V gene is TRBV4-1, the J gene TRBJ2-2, with D tentatively TRBD1 (5 bases). The CDR3 loop spans 15 amino acids. The ends were cut back, 0 bases at V and 0 bases at J, with 5 bases in the middle. Germline-derived CDR1 and CDR2 are MGHRA and YSYEKL. The CDR3 loop is CASSQETANTGELFF. DNA for the CDR3: TGCGCCAGCAGCCAAGAGACAGCGAACACCGGGGAGCTGTTTTTT.

The chain carries TRBV4-2 and TRBJ2-2, with 8 bases identical to TRBD1. V trimming: 5 bases; J trimming: 4 bases; junction bases outside the gene matches: 3. Germline lookup yields CDR1 LGHNA and CDR2 YNFKEQ. CDR3 length: 14 residues. The CDR3 protein is CASSYDRGTGELFF. DNA of the CDR3: TGTGCCAGCAGCTATGACAGGGGCACCGGGGAGCTGTTTTTT.

V gene TRBV29-1 combines with J gene TRBJ1-4, with D perhaps matching TRBD1 (5 bases). The V gene's germline CDR1 is SQVTM and CDR2 ANQGSEA. The ends were cut back, 4 bases at V and 4 bases at J, with 7 bases in the middle. The CDR3 loop spans 12 amino acids. CDR3 sequence: CSVVGGNEKLFF. The CDR3 DNA reads TGCAGCGTTGTCGGGGGTAATGAAAAACTGTTTTTT.

The chain combines TRBV5-1 with TRBJ2-1; the D gene is possibly TRBD2 (6 bases). From germline, CDR1 is SGHRS and CDR2 YFSETQ. Trimming took 5 bases from V and 9 from J, leaving 21 bases between them. This CDR3 has 15 residues. The CDR3 region is CASRSGGEAGGEQFF. The CDR3 DNA sequence: TGCGCCAGCAGGTCCGGGGGAGAGGCCGGGGGTGAGCAGTTCTTC.

This clone came up once. The chain carries TRBV5-4 and TRBJ2-7, with TRBD2 matching 7 bases. Germline trimming cut 2 bases from V and 0 bases from J; bases unmatched to any gene: 5. The CDR3 has 15 amino acids. Germline V gives CDR1 SGHNT, CDR2 YYREEE (reference sequence). CDR3 in amino acids: CASSLGGSISYEQYF. The CDR3 DNA reads as TGTGCCAGCAGCTTAGGCGGGAGTATCTCCTACGAGCAGTACTTC. Together with reference TRBV5-4 and TRBJ2-7, the CDR3 gives the full variable domain: ETGVTQSPTHLIKTRGQQVTLRCSSQSGHNTVSWYQQALGQGPQFIFQYYREEENGRGNFPPRFSGLQFPNYSSELNVNALELDDSALYLCASSLGGSISYEQYFGPGTRLTVT.

V is TRBV7-9 and J is TRBJ2-7; 7 bases map to TRBD2. V gave up 5 bases and J gave up 12 bases; unmatched junction bases: 7. This CDR3 spans 11 amino acids. Per germline, CDR1 SEHNR and CDR2 FQNEAQ (reference sequence). The CDR3: CASSLTGGLYF. The CDR3 coding sequence is TGTGCCAGCAGCCTCACGGGGGGACTGTACTTC.

The chain links TRBV18 to TRBJ2-6, with D possibly being TRBD2 (6 bases). V was pared by 4 bases and J by 0 bases, with 10 bases between. Per the germline V gene, CDR1 is KGHSH and CDR2 is LQKENI. The CDR3 spans 16 residues. The CDR3, as DNA: TGTGCCAGCTCACGACCGACTAGCTCTGGGGCCAACGTCCTGACTTTC. Translated: CASSRPTSSGANVLTF.

In this sample, this clone turned up a few times. The chain recombines TRBV27 with TRBJ1-6; possible D gene TRBD1, 6 bases. Per the germline V gene, CDR1 is MNHEY and CDR2 is SMNVEV (reference sequence). The ends were cut back, 5 bases at V and 7 bases at J, with 18 bases in the middle. The CDR3 is made up of 16 amino acids. The CDR3 bases are TGTGCCAGCAGTGTCACAGGGCCCCCCGGGAATTCACCCCTCCACTTT. It yields the protein CASSVTGPPGNSPLHF.

The chain combines TRBV29-1 with TRBJ1-1; TRBD1 agrees at 10 bases. The length of the CDR3 is 16 residues. Germline V CDR1 and CDR2: SQVTM, ANQGSEA. Trimming took 8 bases from V and 4 from J; bases not matched to a gene: 16. CDR3 residues: CSIWDRGSVQGTEAFF. In DNA, the CDR3 is TGCAGCATTTGGGACAGGGGATCTGTCCAAGGCACTGAAGCTTTCTTT.

The chain uses TRBV7-2 and TRBJ1-2; D gene uncertain. V lost 3 bases and J 8 bases, leaving 13 bases between the germline ends. Germline lookup yields CDR1 SGHTA and CDR2 FQGNSA. The CDR3 contains 13 residues. The CDR3 spells CASSFLDSSGYTF. CDR3 nucleotide sequence: TGTGCCAGCAGCTTTTTGGACTCTTCGGGCTACACCTTC.

The chain is built from TRBV7-2 and TRBJ2-3; maybe TRBD1 (5 bases). There are 15 residues in the CDR3. V lost 7 bases and J lost 8, with 22 bases in between. The germline V gene has CDR1 SGHTA and CDR2 FQGNSA. CDR3 in DNA: TGTGCCAGCATAGTCCCTGGGGCCCGTTCGGGTACGCAGTATTTT. It encodes CASIVPGARSGTQYF.

The chain combines TRBV7-2 with TRBJ2-1; no firm D call. Germline values: CDR1 SGHTA, CDR2 FQGNSA. V lost 0 bases, J lost 1 base, and 7 bases lay in between. The CDR3 is made up of 15 amino acids. The CDR3 here is CASSLAWASYNEQFF. CDR3 DNA sequence: TGTGCCAGCAGCTTAGCATGGGCGTCCTACAATGAGCAGTTCTTC. Complete variable domain (other parts from reference TRBV7-2 and TRBJ2-1): GAGVSQSPSNKVTEKGKDVELRCDPISGHTALYWYRQSLGQGLEFLIYFQGNSAPDKSGLPSDRFSAERTGGSVSTLTIQRTQQEDSAVYLCASSLAWASYNEQFFGPGTRLTVL.

The gene calls are TRBV28 and TRBJ1-1, with a tentative D call TRBD1 (5 bases). The germline gives CDR1 MDHEN, CDR2 SYDVKM. V was shortened by 5 bases and J by 11 bases, with 12 bases between the two germline ends. This CDR3 spans 11 amino acids. The CDR3 here is CASSLDMEAFF. Written as DNA, the CDR3 is TGTGCCAGCAGTCTGGACATGGAGGCTTTCTTT.

This clone was seen once. This chain links TRBV10-2 with TRBJ1-1, with 8 bases identical to TRBD1. From germline, CDR1 is WSHSY and CDR2 SAAADI. The ends lost 10 bases at V and 2 bases at J; junction bases unmatched: 15. CDR3 length: 16 amino acids. CDR3: CATRAGTGGGNTEAFF. The CDR3 coding sequence is TGCGCCACCCGGGCGGGGACAGGAGGAGGAAACACTGAAGCTTTCTTT.

The J gene is TRBJ2-7, the V gene TRBV5-4; TRBD2 matches 9 bases. Germline loops: CDR1 SGHNT, CDR2 YYREEE (reference sequence). The length of the CDR3 is 15 residues. The junction had 5 bases not matched to a gene; V was cut back by 4 bases and J by 0 bases. CDR3 DNA sequence: TGTGCCAGCAGCCCAAAGCGGGGGGCCTCCTACGAGCAGTACTTC. It codes for CASSPKRGASYEQYF.